The entry below gives a single TCR beta chain sequence along with its context. Its cognate antigen is unknown. Isolated RNA was reverse transcribed in full, so expressed TCRB transcripts were sequenced. The table came from immunoSEQ multiplex PCR; TCRdb's copy has only in-frame clones and leaves some out. The sample holds 500,000 to 850,000 clones, about 14% seen once. The sample originates from a study of beta chain features in type 1 diabetes. Study results and caveats: Significant though moderate, a shortening of TCRB CDR3s appeared in all four CD4+ subsets of Type 1 diabetes patients. Type 1 diabetes patients had VDJ junctions that carried fewer insertions and more deletions. Overrepresentation of cells with high TCR expression could result from cDNA sequencing.

V was shortened by 0 bases and J by 6 bases, with 8 bases between the two germline ends. CDR3 length: 12 residues. Germline assignment: CDR1 GTSNPN and CDR2 SVGIG (reference sequence). The origin of this receptor is a man aged 18 to 30 with type 1 diabetes. Sequenced: naive CD4+ T cells from blood. The chain combines TRBV30 with TRBJ1-2; D unclear. DNA of the CDR3: TGTGCCTGGAGTGTGTACGGTAATGGCTACACCTTC. It encodes CAWSVYGNGYTF. The whole variable domain, filled in from reference TRBV30 and TRBJ1-2, reads SQTIHQWPATLVQPVGSPLSLECTVEGTSNPNLYWYRQAAGRGLQLLFYSVGIGQISSEVPQNLSASRPQDRQFILSSKKLLLSDSGFYLCAWSVYGNGYTFGSGTRLTVV.